This TCR beta chain was sequenced during a study of PD-1 blockade in classical Hodgkin lymphoma (dated by TCRdb to 2020 to 2022). Concerning the study at large: Nivolumab dosing was 3 mg/kg intravenously every 2 weeks, continuing until either disease progression or unacceptable toxicity. The study used CyTOF and TCR beta sequencing to define a peripheral blood immune signature of response to PD-1 blockade in classical Hodgkin lymphoma.

Sample time point, as interpreted from the label and publication: cycle 1 day 1 (C1D1), immediately before nivolumab initiation. All trial patients had relapsed after autologous stem cell transplantation, with cohorts A, B and C differing in prior brentuximab vedotin exposure. The trial cohort included 55 to 60 patients with relapsed/refractory classical Hodgkin lymphoma, and each patient had a best overall response of complete response, partial response or progressive disease. Single-agent nivolumab was administered to trial patients in the multi-cohort phase II CheckMate 205 trial. An independent review committee assessed best overall response by applying the 2007 International Working Group response criteria. Trial PBMCs were obtained immediately prior to nivolumab initiation (C1D1) and on therapy at cycle 2 day 1 and cycle 4 day 1. Peripheral blood was collected in 8 mL Vacutainer Cell Preparation Tubes, from which PBMCs were isolated by centrifugation and then cryopreserved.

From the germline V gene (reference sequence), CDR1 is MNHEY and CDR2 is SMNVEV. The germline V end is reduced by 4 bases and the J end by 1 base; junction bases left unmatched: 4. Counted from cysteine to phenylalanine, this CDR3 has 15 amino acids. Here the CDR3 DNA is all that survives: 45 bases in frame from base 1. Study-wide findings and limitations: Newly diagnosed patients were reported to have lower baseline TCR diversity than healthy donors, and relapsed/refractory patients were reported to have lower baseline TCR diversity still. Only a single clinical trial cohort was studied, and what caused the repertoire differences, possibly disease activity or prior therapy, remained undefined. Trial patients with a complete response had baseline diversity similar to that of newly diagnosed patients, while partial responders and progressors had significantly lower diversity. CD4+ but not CD8+ TCR diversity rose significantly by C4D1 (p=0.0027 vs p=0.16), most apparent in complete responders (p=0.02). Diversity was lower in patients who began nivolumab less than 1 year after ASCT, so these patients were left out of later analyses to avoid confounding by immune reconstitution.

On this clone itself: What this receptor recognizes is not known. Base qualities are not recorded, but no much larger clone differs from it by a single base.

The Qiagen DNeasy kit was used to extract genomic DNA from unsorted PBMCs and from the negatively selected CD4+ and CD8+ fractions. TCR beta CDR3 regions were amplified by immunoSEQ multiplex PCR using primers annealing to V and J segments. Amplification bias was minimized using a synthetic immune receptor repertoire, and residual bias was removed computationally after sequencing. As for the authors' bioinformatics: Repertoire diversity was quantified as the Shannon entropy index using custom Python scripts. The unsorted, CD4+ and CD8+ repertoires were each analyzed separately, with the exception of combined analyses, where CD4+ and CD8+ sequences were merged in silico. Clonal expansion was defined as at least a 2-fold frequency increase after treatment relative to C1D1, with a pseudocount of 0.5 for undetected baseline clones. Singleton clones were defined as clones with 0 or 1 copy at C1D1, and non-singleton clones were defined as clones with 2 or more copies. By matching protein sequences in sorted samples from the same patient, clones expanded in unsorted samples were annotated as CD4+, CD8+ or unknown. Wilcoxon tests were applied to paired samples to test diversity changes from C1D1 to C4D1. Not all clones reach the TCRdb copy of this immuneACCESS table, which keeps in-frame sequences only. Checked studies attribute under half of the gap to unresolved V genes and leave the rest unexplained. V, J and clone size derive from that table, while D and trimming were established from the DNA sequence. Recorded for this sample are under 5,500 clones; around 62% of them occurred a single time. Together, the top ten hold 37% of the sample.

The sequence links TRBV27 to TRBJ2-1, with 7 bases matching TRBD1. Sample: peripheral blood mononuclear cells (PBMCs), taken at baseline. This clonotype originated in a human donor with classical Hodgkin lymphoma. The CDR3 here reads CASSYRQGSYNEQFF. At the DNA level, the sequence is TGTGCCAGCAGTTACCGACAGGGATCCTACAATGAGCAGTTCTTC.